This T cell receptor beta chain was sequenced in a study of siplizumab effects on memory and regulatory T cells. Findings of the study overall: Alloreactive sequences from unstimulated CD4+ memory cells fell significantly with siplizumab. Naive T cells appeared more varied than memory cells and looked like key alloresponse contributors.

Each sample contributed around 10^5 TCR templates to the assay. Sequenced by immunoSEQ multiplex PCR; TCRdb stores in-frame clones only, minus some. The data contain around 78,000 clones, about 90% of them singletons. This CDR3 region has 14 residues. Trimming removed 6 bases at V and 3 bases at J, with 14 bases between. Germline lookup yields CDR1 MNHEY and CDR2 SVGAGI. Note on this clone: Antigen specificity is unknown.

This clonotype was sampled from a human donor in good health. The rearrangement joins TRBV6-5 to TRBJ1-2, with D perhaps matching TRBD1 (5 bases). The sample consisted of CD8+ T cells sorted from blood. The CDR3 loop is CASSQGPGDYGYTF. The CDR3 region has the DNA TGTGCCAGCAGCCAGGGTCCCGGTGACTATGGCTACACCTTC.